This T cell receptor beta chain was identified during a study of cytomegalovirus exposure and HLA in healthy donors. The assay was immunoSEQ multiplex PCR, and TCRdb's table has in-frame clones only and misses some. This sample yields roughly 180,000 clones, of which around four fifths are seen a single time; roughly 7% belongs to the top ten. Per the germline V gene, CDR1 is SGHDT and CDR2 is YYEEEE. The CDR3 has 15 amino acids. Trimming removed 0 bases at V and 2 bases at J, with 11 bases between. Concerning this clone: Its cognate antigen is unknown.

Findings of the study overall: Accounts indicate the classifier identified cytomegalovirus status with strong specificity and sensitivity.

The source of this sequence is a man between 18 and 35 years old in good health and CMV-seropositive. The V gene is TRBV5-6, the J gene TRBJ1-2; D possibly corresponds to TRBD1 (6 bases). Material for sequencing was PBMCs. The CDR3 DNA reads as TGTGCCAGCAGCTTGGCGGGGGGCCTAAACTATGGCTACACCTTC. Protein: CASSLAGGLNYGYTF.